Listed below are T cell receptor beta chains from one sample, sequenced in a study of glioma-infiltrating T cells. TCRdb re-called the multiplex PCR reads with MiXCR, one entry per CDR3 protein. The sample records under 200,000 distinct CDR3 sequences, more than 35% being singletons. The source material was glioma tissue, nonneoplastic brain tissue, or PBMCs (not recorded which). These TCRs come from a human donor with low-grade glioma or glioblastoma, undergoing nonglioma brain surgery, or in good health (not recorded which). The CDR3 runs from the conserved cysteine through the conserved F or W. The D gene is left open where the match is weak. For some rows the clone size is stated as once, few or many, or as a class when expanded; others skip it.

TRBJ2-1,TRBV3-1,.,.,CASSQGVQSSYNEQFF,TGTGCCAGCAGCCAAGGGGTCCAAAGCTCCTACAATGAGCAGTTCTTC
TRBJ2-5,TRBV6-2/TRBV6-3,.,TRBD2,CASSYPLSGGYQETQYF,TGTGCCAGCAGTTATCCCCTTAGCGGGGGCTACCAAGAGACCCAGTACTTC
TRBJ1-2,TRBV11-2,.,.,CASILGQQNYGYTF,TGTGCCAGCATCTTAGGGCAGCAGAACTATGGCTACACCTTC
TRBJ2-3,TRBV7-8,.,TRBD1,CASSFRTPGQGVNTQYF,TGTGCCAGCAGCTTTCGAACCCCGGGACAGGGGGTGAATACGCAGTATTTT
TRBJ2-5,TRBV5-1,few,.,CASRADLAKETQYF,TGCGCCAGCAGAGCCGACCTAGCGAAAGAGACCCAGTACTTC
TRBJ2-7,TRBV12-3/TRBV12-4,few,TRBD1,CASTLNRGSEQYF,TGTGCCAGCACCCTGAACAGGGGTAGCGAGCAGTACTTC
TRBJ2-7,TRBV20-1,many,.,CSASDSKLDEQYF,TGCAGTGCTAGCGACAGTAAGTTGGACGAGCAGTACTTC
TRBJ2-7,TRBV5-4,.,.,CASSLAVAREQYF,TGTGCCAGCAGCTTGGCGGTGGCTCGCGAGCAGTACTTC
TRBJ2-1,TRBV2,.,.,CASRKLRISYNEQFF,TGTGCCAGCAGAAAGTTGAGGATCTCCTACAATGAGCAGTTCTTC
TRBJ2-1,TRBV28,many,TRBD2,CAIRTSANNEQFF,TGTGCCATCAGGACTAGCGCCAACAATGAGCAGTTCTTC
TRBJ2-3,TRBV27,many,.,CASSLTGTGTDTQYF,TGTGCCAGCAGTTTAACGGGAACTGGCACAGATACGCAGTATTTT
TRBJ2-1,TRBV7-8,many,TRBD1,CASSTGQGISNEQFF,TGTGCCAGCAGCACGGGACAGGGGATTTCCAATGAGCAGTTCTTC
TRBJ2-1,TRBV10-3,.,TRBD2,CAISDLAGKNEQFF,TGTGCCATCAGTGACTTAGCGGGAAAAAATGAGCAGTTCTTC
TRBJ2-1,TRBV7-8,many,TRBD2,CASSPRLAGSSYNEQFF,TGTGCCAGCAGCCCACGACTAGCGGGTAGCTCCTACAATGAGCAGTTCTTC
TRBJ2-7,TRBV27,once,.,CASSPESGQTYEQYF,TGTGCCAGCAGTCCCGAGTCCGGGCAGACGTACGAGCAGTACTTC
TRBJ1-3,TRBV20-1,many,.,CSATLTGSADTIYF,TGCAGTGCAACTCTGACGGGGAGCGCGGACACCATATATTTT
TRBJ2-7,TRBV6-1,many,.,CASSEALSTIYEQYF,TGTGCCAGCAGTGAAGCGCTCTCCACTATTTACGAGCAGTACTTC
TRBJ1-2,TRBV29-1,.,.,CSFSGTPLGYTF,TGCAGCTTCTCCGGGACTCCCCTTGGCTACACCTTC
TRBJ1-1,TRBV25-1,medium-sized,.,CASSEELGLTEAFF,TGTGCCAGCAGTGAAGAGCTAGGGCTGACTGAAGCTTTCTTT
TRBJ2-3,TRBV7-9,.,TRBD2,CASALTLAGALFGADTQYF,TGTGCCAGCGCCTTGACACTAGCGGGAGCTTTGTTTGGAGCAGATACGCAGTATTTT
TRBJ2-7,TRBV28,.,.,CASSLRIEHYF,TGTGCCAGCAGTTTAAGAATCGAACATTACTTC
TRBJ2-2,TRBV28,few,.,CASSSGLATGELFF,TGTGCCAGCAGTTCTGGACTGGCCACCGGGGAGCTGTTTTTT
TRBJ2-7,TRBV5-1,.,.,CASSYNSYLEQYF,TGCGCCAGCAGTTATAACAGCTACCTTGAGCAGTACTTC
TRBJ2-1,TRBV7-6,many,.,CASSFAPRSRGYNEQFF,TGTGCCAGCAGCTTTGCCCCCAGATCGCGAGGCTACAATGAGCAGTTCTTC
TRBJ2-1,TRBV6-1,many,.,CASSSTESYNEQFF,TGTGCCAGCAGTTCCACGGAGTCCTACAATGAGCAGTTCTTC
TRBJ2-6,TRBV6-6,.,.,CASRTATGDSVANVLTF,TGTGCCAGCCGCACCGCGACAGGTGACTCTGTGGCCAACGTCCTGACTTTC
TRBJ2-3,TRBV7-8,.,.,CASSPEPGQRTDTQYF,TGTGCCAGCAGCCCAGAACCGGGCCAGAGGACAGATACGCAGTATTTT
TRBJ2-7,TRBV2,.,TRBD1,CASSPGTGAYEQYF,TGTGCCAGCAGCCCCGGGACAGGGGCCTACGAGCAGTACTTC
TRBJ2-7,TRBV2,.,.,CSSSEAPGYEQYF,TGTTCCAGCAGTGAAGCGCCTGGCTACGAGCAGTACTTC
TRBJ2-1,TRBV27,.,.,CASRSGGAALNNEQFF,TGTGCCAGCAGGTCTGGCGGGGCGGCGCTTAACAATGAGCAGTTCTTC
TRBJ2-3,TRBV7-6,many,.,CASSLDRDTQYF,TGTGCCAGCAGCTTAGACCGAGATACGCAGTATTTT
TRBJ2-1,TRBV19,.,TRBD2,CASSIGLAGGLSNNEQFF,TGTGCCAGTAGTATCGGACTAGCGGGAGGCTTGTCCAACAATGAGCAGTTCTTC
TRBJ2-1,TRBV28,.,TRBD2,CASSLVAGGPYNEQFF,TGTGCCAGCAGTTTAGTAGCGGGAGGACCCTACAATGAGCAGTTCTTC
TRBJ2-7,TRBV20-1,many,.,CSASFQRSSYEQYF,TGCAGTGCTAGTTTTCAAAGGAGCTCCTACGAGCAGTACTTC
TRBJ2-1,TRBV20-1,many,.,CSALLAHNEQFF,TGCAGTGCTCTTCTAGCTCACAATGAGCAGTTCTTC
TRBJ1-5,TRBV7-9,few,.,CASSRYDGTLGNQPQHF,TGTGCCAGCAGCCGATACGACGGGACACTTGGCAATCAGCCCCAGCATTTT
TRBJ2-1,TRBV6-6,many,.,CASSYRAGNEQFF,TGTGCCAGCAGTTACAGGGCAGGGAATGAGCAGTTCTTC
TRBJ2-1,TRBV7-3,many,TRBD2,CASSRGLAGVDEQFF,TGTGCCAGCAGCCGAGGACTAGCGGGAGTGGATGAGCAGTTCTTC
TRBJ2-7,TRBV7-9,.,.,CASRTIESYQQYF,TGTGCCAGCAGGACAATTGAATCCTACCAGCAGTACTTT
TRBJ2-1,TRBV20-1,many,TRBD1,CSAGDTGAFSYNEQFF,TGCAGTGCAGGGGATACAGGGGCCTTCTCCTACAATGAGCAGTTCTTC
TRBJ2-5,TRBV19,.,.,CVSAPYKQETQYF,TGTGTCTCCGCTCCTTACAAGCAAGAGACCCAGTACTTC
TRBJ2-1,TRBV28,.,.,CATWPSSYNEQFF,TGTGCCACCTGGCCCAGCTCCTACAATGAGCAGTTCTTC
TRBJ2-7,TRBV20-1,many,TRBD2,CSAPLAGNAYEQYF,TGCAGTGCGCCGCTAGCGGGAAATGCCTACGAGCAGTACTTC
TRBJ1-1,TRBV12-3/TRBV12-4,.,.,CASSQRMRNTEAFF,TGTGCCAGCAGTCAGCGGATGAGAAACACTGAAGCTTTCTTT